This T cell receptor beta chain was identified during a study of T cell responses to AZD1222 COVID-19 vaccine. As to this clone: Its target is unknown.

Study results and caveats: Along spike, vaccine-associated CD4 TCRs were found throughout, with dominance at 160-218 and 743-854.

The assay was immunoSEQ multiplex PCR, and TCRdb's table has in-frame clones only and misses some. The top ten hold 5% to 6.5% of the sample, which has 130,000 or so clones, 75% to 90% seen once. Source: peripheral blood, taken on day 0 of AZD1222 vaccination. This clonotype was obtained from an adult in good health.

The CDR3 is CASSPRTAPDGPLHF. In DNA form, the CDR3 reads TGTGCCAGCTCACCAAGGACAGCTCCGGATGGGCCCCTCCACTTT. The V and J genes are TRBV18 and TRBJ1-6; TRBD1 might be the D (6 bases). Trimming stripped 2 bases from V and 13 bases from J, with 18 bases between. Looked up from germline, CDR1 is KGHSH and CDR2 is LQKENI. The CDR3 is made up of 15 amino acids.